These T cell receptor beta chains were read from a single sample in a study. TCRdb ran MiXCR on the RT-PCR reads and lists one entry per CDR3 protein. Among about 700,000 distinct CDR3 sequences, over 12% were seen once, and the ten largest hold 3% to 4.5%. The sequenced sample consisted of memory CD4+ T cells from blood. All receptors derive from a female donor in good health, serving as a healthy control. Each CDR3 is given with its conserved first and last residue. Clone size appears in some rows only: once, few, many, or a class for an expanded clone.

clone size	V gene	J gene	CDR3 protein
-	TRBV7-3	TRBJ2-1	CASSPPAYYHEQFF
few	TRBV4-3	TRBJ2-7	CASSQDAQGVSTRYF
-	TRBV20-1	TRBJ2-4	CSARQGSLAKNIQYF
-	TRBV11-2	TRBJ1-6	CASSFDRGTSPLHF
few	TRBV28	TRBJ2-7	CASTPGGGEDSYEQYF
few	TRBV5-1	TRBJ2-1	CAGSPSTEGYNEQFF
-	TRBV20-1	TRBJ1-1	CSAQRQAGTEAFF
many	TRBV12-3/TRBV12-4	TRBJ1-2	CASTPGQNYGYTF
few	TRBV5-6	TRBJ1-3	CASSLGVLPGNTIYF
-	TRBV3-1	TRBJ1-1	CASSQGQSGAFF
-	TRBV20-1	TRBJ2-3	CSAQTSGNTDTQYF
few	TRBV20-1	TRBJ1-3	CSAVETGTGNTIYF
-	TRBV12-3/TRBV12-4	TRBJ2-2	CASRPDRGDTGELFF
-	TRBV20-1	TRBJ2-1	CSATYSGISYNEQFF
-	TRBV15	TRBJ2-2	CATSRGVGTLNTGELFF
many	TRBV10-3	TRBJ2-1	CATTPGDNEQFF
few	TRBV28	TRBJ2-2	CASRILGVAGQNTGELFF
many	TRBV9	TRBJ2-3	CASSVAGGDTQYF
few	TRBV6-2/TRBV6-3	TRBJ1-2	CASSDTEPRDRVYGYTF
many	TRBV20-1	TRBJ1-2	CSARGDESNYGYTF
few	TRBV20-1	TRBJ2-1	CSATKREWTYNEQFF
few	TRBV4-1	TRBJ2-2	CASRKQGAGQTGELFF
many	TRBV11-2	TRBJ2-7	CASSLGIHEQYF
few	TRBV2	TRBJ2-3	CATSGGRTPTDTQYF
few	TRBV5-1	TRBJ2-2	CASSRTGDLTGELFF
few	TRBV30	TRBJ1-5	CAWSRLGGNQPQHF
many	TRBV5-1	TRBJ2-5	CASTYGGQSQETQYF
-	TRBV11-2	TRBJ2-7	CASGKQDSYEQYF
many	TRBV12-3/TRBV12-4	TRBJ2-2	CASRLQGTGELFF
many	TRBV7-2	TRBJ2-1	CASSLGQGRNNEQFF
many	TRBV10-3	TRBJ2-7	CAISGRTSGTGSDEQYF